The sequence of this TCR beta chain was determined in a study of T cell repertoires in cytomegalovirus infection. Study as a whole: Based on public TCR beta signatures, there were indications of CMV infection and of a matching HLA type. Overall study findings and caveats: What dominated the ex vivo response were HLA-C-restricted CMV-specific TCR beta clonotypes. Summed frequency of public TCR beta families distinguished CMV carriers with the relevant HLA.

TCRdb redid the calling of the reads with MiXCR, one entry per CDR3 protein. The table lists 150,000 to 200,000 distinct CDR3 sequences, over 25% of them singletons, with about 31% in the top ten. Comments on this clonotype: The antigen remains undetermined.

Germline CDR1 reads SGHAT; CDR2 reads FQNNGV. The CDR3 runs 15 residues. The germline V and J ends were trimmed by 5 bases and 2 bases, with 13 bases remaining between them. Sequenced input: PBMCs. The clonotype comes from a human donor in good health (CMV status not recorded). Some clones in this sample may be carry-over from other donors' samples. This sequence joins TRBV11-2 and TRBJ1-5; D possibly corresponds to TRBD1 (5 bases). CDR3 residues: CASSEGTLGNQPQHF. The CDR3 nucleotides read TGTGCCAGCAGCGAAGGGACCCTAGGCAATCAGCCCCAGCATTTT.